The clone carrying this T cell receptor beta chain turned up a few times. The data originate from a study of blood T cell repertoires in COVID-19. Turning to the study itself: The United States, Italy and Spain supplied acute and convalescent COVID-19 samples.

Authors' methods: Reference gene primer amplification gave estimated nucleated cell counts. Profiled with immunoSEQ multiplex PCR; TCRdb holds only in-frame clones, not every one. V, J and clone size were drawn from that table, and D and trimming were deduced from the DNA. The top ten hold approximately 6.6% of the sample, which has about 220,000 clones, around 80% seen once. V was clipped by 7 bases and J by 8 bases, with 9 bases between them. CDR3 length: 12 amino acids. The sequenced material came from peripheral blood. The V call is TRBV12-3 or TRBV12-4, the J call TRBJ1-6; D remains unclear. This sequence was found in a woman in her 70s with acute or convalescent COVID-19. CDR3: CASTFGDSPLHF. CDR3 in DNA: TGTGCCAGCACCTTCGGGGATTCACCCCTCCACTTT.